Below, 15 T cell receptor beta chains from the same sample are listed, as sequenced in a study of technical replicates of blood from a handful of donors. Only in-frame clones appear in the TCRdb table, and some are missing; sequencing was by immunoSEQ multiplex PCR. The table records about 83,000 clones, over 85% of them present only once. Sequencing input: T cells isolated from PBMCs. Receptor source: a human donor in good health.

For the CDR3, the DNA is TGTGCCAGCAGGGTATCGGACAGCTACTATCAGCCCCAGCATTTT. Translating gives CASRVSDSYYQPQHF. This chain links TRBV5-5 with TRBJ1-5, with D possibly matching TRBD1 (6 bases). Between the trimmed V and J ends, which lost 5 bases and 5 bases, there was a span of 17 bases. Germline assignment: CDR1 SGHKS and CDR2 YYEKEE (reference sequence). The CDR3 contains 15 residues. The variable domain in full, with the rest retrieved from reference TRBV5-5 and TRBJ1-5, is DAGVTQSPTHLIKTRGQQVTLRCSPISGHKSVSWYQQVLGQGPQFIFQYYEKEERGRGNFPDRFSARQFPNYSSELNVNALLLGDSALYLCASRVSDSYYQPQHFGDGTRLSIL.

V is TRBV28 and J is TRBJ1-1, with 7 bases identical to TRBD1. V was pared by 6 bases and J by 3 bases, with 1 base of the junction left unmatched. Germline CDR1 reads MDHEN; CDR2 reads SYDVKM. CDR3 length: 12 amino acids. The CDR3 DNA reads as TGTGCCAGCAGGGACAGGTACACTGAAGCTTTCTTT. Translating gives CASRDRYTEAFF.

V is TRBV5-4 and J is TRBJ2-7; 7 bases are a match to TRBD2. This CDR3 has 13 residues. Germline CDR1 and CDR2: SGHNT and YYREEE (reference sequence). V trimming: 9 bases; J trimming: 1 base; junction bases outside the gene matches: 7. CDR3 protein: CATSGGLSYEQYF. For the CDR3, the DNA is TGTGCCACCTCCGGGGGACTATCCTACGAGCAGTACTTC. The full variable domain, with the rest looked up from reference TRBV5-4 and TRBJ2-7, is ETGVTQSPTHLIKTRGQQVTLRCSSQSGHNTVSWYQQALGQGPQFIFQYYREEENGRGNFPPRFSGLQFPNYSSELNVNALELDDSALYLCATSGGLSYEQYFGPGTRLTVT.

V gene TRBV9 combines with J gene TRBJ2-7; 7 nucleotides agree with TRBD1. Germline CDR1 SGDLS, CDR2 YYNGEE. The ends lost 0 bases at V and 2 bases at J; junction bases unmatched: 5. This CDR3 comprises 15 residues. CDR3 coding DNA: TGTGCCAGCAGCGTAGGGACAGGTAACGCCTACGAGCAGTACTTC. Translation gives CASSVGTGNAYEQYF.

The gene calls are TRBV5-1 and TRBJ2-6, with 15 bases aligning to TRBD2. Per germline, CDR1 SGHRS and CDR2 YFSETQ. V was pared by 6 bases and J by 3 bases, with 7 bases of the junction left unmatched. The CDR3 has 18 residues. In DNA form, the CDR3 reads TGCGCCAGCACCCAACGGACTAGCGGGAGGGTTGGGGCCAACGTCCTGACTTTC. The encoded protein is CASTQRTSGRVGANVLTF.

This sequence joins TRBV6-1 and TRBJ1-4, with D possibly matching TRBD1 (5 bases). Germline V CDR1 and CDR2: MNHNS, SASEGT. V was cut by 5 bases and J by 3 bases, with 10 bases left in between. The length of the CDR3 is 14 residues. CDR3 nucleotides: TGTGCCAGCAGTAATCGGGGGTCTAATGAAAAACTGTTTTTT. It codes for CASSNRGSNEKLFF.

This clone was seen a handful of times. The chain couples TRBV6-5 to TRBJ1-3; no reliable D call. The CDR3 length is 14 residues. Germline-derived CDR1 and CDR2 are MNHEY and SVGAGI. V was shortened by 2 bases and J by 4 bases, with 9 bases between the two germline ends. This CDR3 is CASSYGLRGNTIYF. DNA of the CDR3: TGTGCCAGCAGTTACGGACTGCGGGGAAACACCATATATTTT.

The rearrangement links TRBV19 to TRBJ2-1, with D maybe TRBD1 (6 bases). V lost 7 bases and J 4 bases, leaving 17 bases between the germline ends. The CDR3 extends over 15 amino acids. CDR1 is LNHDA and CDR2 is SQIVND in the germline V gene (reference sequence). DNA of the CDR3: TGTGCCAGTAACCACCGGGACATAAAATACAATGAGCAGTTCTTC. Its translation: CASNHRDIKYNEQFF.

As regards this clone: In the same sample, other DNA sequences code for this CDR3. This sequence joins TRBV5-1 and TRBJ1-1, with 7 nucleotides matching TRBD1. V was pared by 5 bases and J by 1 base, with 5 bases of the junction left unmatched. The CDR3 spans 14 residues. Germline V gene sequence: CDR1 SGHRS, CDR2 YFSETQ. CDR3 sequence (DNA): TGCGCCAGCAGTACGACAGGGACGAACACTGAAGCTTTCTTT. It translates to CASSTTGTNTEAFF.

The chain couples TRBV7-6 to TRBJ2-1, with D uncertain. This CDR3 contains 13 residues. Germline V CDR1 and CDR2: SGHVS, FNYEAQ. Trimming cost V 1 base and J 8 bases, with 9 bases left between them. The chain's CDR3 is CASSLVRWDEQFF. The DNA for the CDR3 is TGTGCCAGCAGCTTAGTGCGGTGGGATGAGCAGTTCTTC.

This chain uses TRBV28 with TRBJ2-1, with TRBD2 matching 11 bases. This CDR3 comprises 20 residues. Trimming cost V 2 bases and J 5 bases; bases outside gene matches: 17. Germline V gene sequence: CDR1 MDHEN, CDR2 SYDVKM. The CDR3, as DNA: TGTGCCAGCAGTTTAGTTTTTTCACAGGAGACTAGCGGGGTGGACAATGAGCAGTTCTTC. Its translation is CASSLVFSQETSGVDNEQFF.

The chain joins TRBV6-5 to TRBJ1-1; a possible D gene is TRBD1 (5 bases). Germline CDR1 reads MNHEY; CDR2 reads SVGAGI. Trimming took 2 bases from V and 11 from J, leaving 9 bases between them. The CDR3 sequence is 11 residues long. DNA of the CDR3: TGTGCCAGCAGTTACGGCAGGGTGGCTTTCTTT. Translation gives CASSYGRVAFF.

This clone has more than one count but fewer than ten. The chain couples TRBV2 to TRBJ1-1; D is possibly TRBD1 (6 bases). V shed 6 bases and J shed 6 bases, with 20 bases lying between them. The CDR3 loop spans 15 amino acids. Germline lookup yields CDR1 SNHLY and CDR2 FYNNEI. This chain's CDR3 is CASRVMGGLDSEAFF. For the CDR3, the DNA is TGTGCCAGCAGAGTTATGGGGGGGCTAGATTCTGAAGCTTTCTTT.

The V and J genes are TRBV29-1 and TRBJ2-3, with TRBD2 matching 11 bases. This CDR3 spans 14 amino acids. Germline loops: CDR1 SQVTM, CDR2 ANQGSEA. V was clipped by 8 bases and J by 0 bases; unmatched bases: 4. CDR3 sequence reads: CSIRTSGSTDTQYF. CDR3 sequence (DNA): TGCAGCATTCGGACTAGCGGGAGCACAGATACGCAGTATTTT.

This chain uses TRBV6-1 with TRBJ1-5; 9 bases line up with TRBD1. The germline V gene has CDR1 MNHNS and CDR2 SASEGT. With 6 bases clipped from V and 5 bases from J, the junction kept 5 bases outside the gene matches. The CDR3 has 14 amino acids. The CDR3 sequence is CASRLDRGDQPQHF. The CDR3 DNA follows: TGTGCCAGCAGACTTGACAGGGGGGATCAGCCCCAGCATTTT.